This TCR beta chain comes out of a study of blood T cells in healthy people across ages (dated by TCRdb to the mid-2010s). General notes on the study: In model experiments, roughly one uniquely barcoded TCR beta cDNA molecule per two T cells was captured by template switching. The donors were split into four age groups: young (average 16 years), middle-aged (39), aged (roughly 68) and long-lived (about 82). For two donors (one aged 18 to 29 and one aged 80 or older), the study analyzed two additional independent replicas of 1 million unique cDNA reads from the same blood draw. Donors of different ages were randomly distributed across sequencing lanes to avoid experimental bias. Using deep sequencing normalized with unique cDNA molecular identifiers, the study measured how TCR beta repertoire diversity changes with age. Study-level results and caveats: Since profiling was done on bulk unsorted PBMCs, naive and antigen-experienced compartments could not be conclusively compared. As age increased, observed TCR beta diversity per million T cells dropped in a roughly linear way, and a significant reduction was already evident by age 40. Compared with the aged group, more naive CD4+ T cells, fewer expanded clones and increased TCR diversity were shown by the long-lived group, suggesting age selection. The percentage of naive T cells measured by flow cytometry correlated strongly with observed TCR beta diversity. Donor CMV infection status was unknown, potentially confounding age-related changes in expanded clonotypes. Estimates of total diversity from one million sequenced T cells were regarded as lower bounds and underestimates.

CDR1 SNHLY and CDR2 FYNNEI are derived from the germline V gene. V lost 6 bases and J lost 5 bases; the stretch between them is 11 bases long. The CDR3, from cysteine to phenylalanine, totals 13 residues. Just CDR3 DNA is preserved here, 39 bases in frame from base 1. Concerning this clonotype itself: Its binding antigen is unknown. Base qualities are not provided; no much larger clone lies one nucleotide away.

The approximately 39 donors, aged roughly 6 to 90 years, were systemically healthy Caucasian individuals from Russia. Each donor gave ten milliliters of peripheral blood, drawn into EDTA-treated Vacutainer tubes. PBMCs were isolated by Ficoll-Paque density-gradient centrifugation, with at least 6.5 million obtained per sample. Total RNA was extracted from PBMCs with Trizol reagent, with at least 6 micrograms obtained per sample. For every donor, an aliquot of PBMCs went through flow cytometry to measure the percentages of naive CD45RAhigh/CD27high T cells. Receptor libraries were prepared by 5' RACE. The sample was run on an Illumina HiSeq 2500. A second PCR of about 7 to 12 cycles was run with a J-beta primer mix and a sample-barcoded 5' primer. A template-switch 5' adaptor carrying 12 random nucleotides introduced a unique molecular identifier onto each TCR beta cDNA molecule. Each sample yielded at least 3 million CDR3-containing paired-end reads. All of the RNA was converted into first-strand cDNA using the Mint cDNA synthesis kit, with a TRBC-specific oligonucleotide serving as the primer. All cDNA was treated with uracil-DNA glycosylase and then went through a first 18-cycle PCR with the universal primers M1SS and BC2_uni_R. The source study handled its data this way. For normalization, 1 million high-quality reads were randomly selected from each sample, with every read carrying a distinct molecular identifier. Instead of being binned into consensus sequences, reads with shared molecular identifiers were discarded. MiTCR, run with a Q25 quality threshold and the strictest error-elimination algorithm, handled CDR3 identification, clonotype clustering and error correction. A nonparametric unseen species model with Euler transformation was used to estimate lower-bound total TCR beta diversity. The raw public reads went through TCRdb reprocessing: fastp at Q25, MiXCR clone calling, in-frame beta chains kept. Each CDR3 protein gets just one entry, which takes the most common genes and DNA from the rows behind it. The V and J calls here are based on TCRdb, not the publication. Recorded for this sample are over 950,000 distinct CDR3 sequences; around two fifths of them occurred a single time. Less than 15% of the sample belongs to the ten largest clones.

The receptor was derived from a man between 18 and 35 years old in good health. The sequenced material came from blood. The chain is assembled from TRBV2 and TRBJ1-5; TRBD1 is perhaps the D gene, given 6 matching bases. In nucleotide form, the sequence is TGTGCCAGCAGAAGGGGGGTCGATCAGCCCCAGCATTTT. Protein translation: CASRRGVDQPQHF.